Shown below are 9 T cell receptor beta chains from a single sample sequenced in a study of blood T cell repertoires in COVID-19. The repertoire was sequenced with immunoSEQ multiplex PCR; TCRdb's copy has only in-frame clones and lacks some. This sample has approximately 80,000 clones; around 90% occur once, and the top ten carry 9.1%. Sequenced: peripheral blood. Every receptor here comes from a human donor in a cohort sampled during active COVID-19.

The chain combines TRBV3-1 (or the pseudogene TRBV3-2) with TRBJ1-2; 7 bases agree with TRBD1. CDR3 length: 15 residues. After removal of 4 bases from V and 2 bases from J, the junction contained 7 bases not matched to a gene. Germline lookup yields CDR1 LGHDT and CDR2 YNNKEL (reference sequence). The CDR3 loop reads CASSPPLTGNYGYTF. The CDR3 DNA reads TGTGCCAGCAGCCCCCCGTTGACAGGGAACTATGGCTACACCTTC.

The chain recombines TRBV5-1 with TRBJ2-2; D is possibly TRBD2 (5 bases). V was shortened by 7 bases and J by 0 bases, with 13 bases between the two germline ends. Germline CDR1 is SGHRS and CDR2 is YFSETQ. This CDR3 has 15 residues. In DNA, the CDR3 is TGCGCCAGCTGGACTGACTTCGCGAACACCGGGGAGCTGTTTTTT. Translating gives CASWTDFANTGELFF.

The DNA of the CDR3 is TGCAGCGTTGGGTCGACGTGGGGGCCCTCCTACGAGCAGTACTTC. Translation: CSVGSTWGPSYEQYF. This chain links TRBV29-1 with TRBJ2-7, with D tentatively TRBD1 (6 bases). The CDR3 covers 15 residues. Trimming took off 4 bases at V and 0 bases at J, with 16 bases between the two ends. CDR1 is SQVTM and CDR2 is ANQGSEA in the germline V gene.

This chain joins TRBV5-1 and TRBJ2-2; unclear D gene. Germline V gives CDR1 SGHRS, CDR2 YFSETQ. This CDR3 is built from 15 residues. Trimming pared 5 bases from V and 2 bases from J, leaving 13 bases between. The CDR3 is CASRQTGLNTGELFF. The CDR3 bases are TGCGCCAGCAGACAGACCGGCTTAAACACCGGGGAGCTGTTTTTT. The variable domain in full, with the rest retrieved from reference TRBV5-1 and TRBJ2-2, is KAGVTQTPRYLIKTRGQQVTLSCSPISGHRSVSWYQQTPGQGLQFLFEYFSETQRNKGNFPGRFSGRQFSNSRSEMNVSTLELGDSALYLCASRQTGLNTGELFFGEGSRLTVL.

The chain couples TRBV28 to TRBJ2-1; the D gene is possibly TRBD2 (8 bases). The V gene lost 3 bases and the J gene lost 6 bases, with 24 bases spanning the gap. This CDR3 comprises 18 residues. CDR1 MDHEN and CDR2 SYDVKM come from the germline V gene. The CDR3 region is CASSFISVVGRGLNEQFF. The CDR3 nucleotides read TGTGCCAGCAGTTTTATCTCAGTCGTCGGGAGGGGGCTCAATGAGCAGTTCTTC.

The chain combines TRBV2 with TRBJ1-3; possible D gene TRBD1, 6 bases. This CDR3 region has 15 residues. Looked up from germline, CDR1 is SNHLY and CDR2 is FYNNEI. The V end was cut by 6 bases, the J end by 1 base, with 13 bases between. CDR3 DNA: TGTGCCAGCAGCGCAGGGGCGGTATCTGGAAACACCATATATTTT. This encodes CASSAGAVSGNTIYF.

The chain is built from TRBV28 and TRBJ2-7, with 8 bases identical to TRBD2. The germline CDR1 and CDR2 sequences are MDHEN and SYDVKM. V gave up 11 bases and J gave up 2 bases; unmatched junction bases: 11. The CDR3 covers 14 residues. DNA for the CDR3: TGTGCCGGGAGCGGGGGACGTACAGCCTACGAGCAGTACTTC. Protein sequence: CAGSGGRTAYEQYF.

J is TRBJ2-2 and V is TRBV9; D is undetermined. V was pared by 0 bases and J by 5 bases, with 11 bases between. From germline, CDR1 is SGDLS and CDR2 YYNGEE. The CDR3 covers 15 residues. This chain's CDR3 is CASSVAGSGTGELFF. The CDR3 DNA reads as TGTGCCAGCAGCGTAGCCGGGTCGGGTACCGGGGAGCTGTTTTTT.

This sequence joins TRBV2 and TRBJ2-2; D unclear. V gave up 5 bases and J gave up 3 bases, with 4 bases separating them. This CDR3 spans 12 amino acids. The germline V gene encodes CDR1 SNHLY and CDR2 FYNNEI. CDR3: CASSPDTGELFF. The CDR3 nucleotides are TGTGCCAGCAGTCCGGACACCGGGGAGCTGTTTTTT.